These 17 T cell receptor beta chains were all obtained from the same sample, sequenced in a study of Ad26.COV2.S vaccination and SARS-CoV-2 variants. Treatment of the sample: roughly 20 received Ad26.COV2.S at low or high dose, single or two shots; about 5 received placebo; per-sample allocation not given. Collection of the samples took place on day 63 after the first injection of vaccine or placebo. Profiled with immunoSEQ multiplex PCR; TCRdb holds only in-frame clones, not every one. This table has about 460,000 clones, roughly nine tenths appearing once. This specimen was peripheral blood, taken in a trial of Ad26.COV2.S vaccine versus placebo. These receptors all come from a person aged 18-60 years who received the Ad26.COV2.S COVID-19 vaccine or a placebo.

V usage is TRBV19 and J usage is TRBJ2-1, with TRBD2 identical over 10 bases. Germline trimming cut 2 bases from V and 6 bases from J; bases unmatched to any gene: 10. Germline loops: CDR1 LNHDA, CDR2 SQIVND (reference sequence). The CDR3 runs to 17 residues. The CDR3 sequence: CASSISRLAGAPNEQFF. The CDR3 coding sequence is TGTGCCAGTAGTATATCCCGCCTAGCGGGGGCCCCCAATGAGCAGTTCTTC.

The CDR3 DNA is TGTGCCAGCAGCTGGACAGGGGTGCACACTGAAGCTTTCTTT. This codes for CASSWTGVHTEAFF. V gene TRBV7-9 combines with J gene TRBJ1-1; 9 bases line up with TRBD1. The CDR3 covers 14 residues. The V gene end was trimmed by 4 bases and the J gene end by 3 bases; junction bases not matched to a gene: 3. CDR1 and CDR2 (germline): SEHNR, FQNEAQ (reference sequence). The complete variable domain, with remaining parts taken from reference TRBV7-9 and TRBJ1-1, reads DTGVSQNPRHKITKRGQNVTFRCDPISEHNRLYWYRQTLGQGPEFLTYFQNEAQLEKSRLLSDRFSAERPKGSFSTLEIQRTEQGDSAMYLCASSWTGVHTEAFFGQGTRLTVV.

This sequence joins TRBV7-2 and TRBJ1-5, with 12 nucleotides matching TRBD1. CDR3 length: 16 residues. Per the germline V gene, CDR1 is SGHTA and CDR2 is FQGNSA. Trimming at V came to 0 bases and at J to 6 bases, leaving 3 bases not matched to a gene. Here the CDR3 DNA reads TGTGCCAGCAGCTTAGCCGGGACAGGGGGCCCTCAGCCCCAGCATTTT. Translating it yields CASSLAGTGGPQPQHF.

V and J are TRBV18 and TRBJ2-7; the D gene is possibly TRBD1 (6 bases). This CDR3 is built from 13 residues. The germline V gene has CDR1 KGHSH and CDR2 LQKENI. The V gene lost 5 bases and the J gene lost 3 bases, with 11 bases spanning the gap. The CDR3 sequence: CASSEGQNYEQYF. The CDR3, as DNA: TGTGCCAGCTCAGAAGGACAGAACTACGAGCAGTACTTC. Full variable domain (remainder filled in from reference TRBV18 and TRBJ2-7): NAGVMQNPRHLVRRRGQEARLRCSPMKGHSHVYWYRQLPEEGLKFMVYLQKENIIDESGMPKERFSAEFPKEGPSILRIQQVVRGDSAAYFCASSEGQNYEQYFGPGTRLTVT.

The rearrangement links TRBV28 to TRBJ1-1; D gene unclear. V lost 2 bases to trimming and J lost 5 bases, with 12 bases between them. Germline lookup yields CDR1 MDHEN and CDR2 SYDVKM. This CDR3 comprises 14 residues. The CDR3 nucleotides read TGTGCCAGCAGTTTAGGTTATCGGTTAACTGAAGCTTTCTTT. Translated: CASSLGYRLTEAFF.

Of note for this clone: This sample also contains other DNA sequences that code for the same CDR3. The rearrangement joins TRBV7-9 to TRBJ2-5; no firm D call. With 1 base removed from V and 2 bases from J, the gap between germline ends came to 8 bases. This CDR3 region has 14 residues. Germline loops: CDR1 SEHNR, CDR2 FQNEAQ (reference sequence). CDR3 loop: CASSLVGRQETQYF. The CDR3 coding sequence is TGTGCCAGCAGCTTAGTGGGCAGGCAAGAGACCCAGTACTTC.

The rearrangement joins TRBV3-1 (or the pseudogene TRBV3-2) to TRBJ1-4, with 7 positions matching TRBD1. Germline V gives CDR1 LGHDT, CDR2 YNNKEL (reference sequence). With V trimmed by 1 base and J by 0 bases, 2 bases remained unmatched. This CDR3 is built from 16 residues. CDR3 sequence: CASSQGTGATNEKLFF. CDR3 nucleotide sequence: TGTGCCAGCAGCCAAGGGACAGGCGCAACTAATGAAAAACTGTTTTTT.

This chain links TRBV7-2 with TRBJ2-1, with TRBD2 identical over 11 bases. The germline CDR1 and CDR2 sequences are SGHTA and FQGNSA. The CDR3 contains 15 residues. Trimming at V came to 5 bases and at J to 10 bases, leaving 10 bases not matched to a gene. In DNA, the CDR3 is TGTGCCAGCAGCCCGCGACTAGCGGGGACCGTGGAGCAGTTCTTC. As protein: CASSPRLAGTVEQFF. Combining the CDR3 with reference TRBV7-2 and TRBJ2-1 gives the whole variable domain GAGVSQSPSNKVTEKGKDVELRCDPISGHTALYWYRQSLGQGLEFLIYFQGNSAPDKSGLPSDRFSAERTGGSVSTLTIQRTQQEDSAVYLCASSPRLAGTVEQFFGPGTRLTVL.

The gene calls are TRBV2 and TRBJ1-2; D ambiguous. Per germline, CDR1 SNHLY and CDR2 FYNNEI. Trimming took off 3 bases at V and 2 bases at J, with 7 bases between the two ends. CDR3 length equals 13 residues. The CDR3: CASSDSSNYGYTF. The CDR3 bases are TGTGCCAGCAGTGACAGCTCGAACTATGGCTACACCTTC.

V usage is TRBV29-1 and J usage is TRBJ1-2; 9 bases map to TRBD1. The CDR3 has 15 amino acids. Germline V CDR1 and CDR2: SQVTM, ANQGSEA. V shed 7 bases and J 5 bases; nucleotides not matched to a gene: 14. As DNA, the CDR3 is TGCAGCGCGGGACAGGGCACCATCCGGGGTTATGGCTACACCTTC. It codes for CSAGQGTIRGYGYTF.

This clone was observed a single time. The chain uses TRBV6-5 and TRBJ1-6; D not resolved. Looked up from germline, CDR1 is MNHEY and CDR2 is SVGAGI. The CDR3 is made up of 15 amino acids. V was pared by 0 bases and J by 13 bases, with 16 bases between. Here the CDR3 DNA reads TGTGCCAGCAGTTACTCGAATCCCGACCCTATTCCCCTCCACTTT. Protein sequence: CASSYSNPDPIPLHF.

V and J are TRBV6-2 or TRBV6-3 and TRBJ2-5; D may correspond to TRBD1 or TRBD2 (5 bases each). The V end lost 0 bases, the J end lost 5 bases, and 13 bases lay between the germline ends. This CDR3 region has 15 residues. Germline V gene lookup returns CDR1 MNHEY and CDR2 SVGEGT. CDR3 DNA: TGTGCCAGCAGTTACTCGACGGGGACCAAGGAGACCCAGTACTTC. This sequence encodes CASSYSTGTKETQYF.

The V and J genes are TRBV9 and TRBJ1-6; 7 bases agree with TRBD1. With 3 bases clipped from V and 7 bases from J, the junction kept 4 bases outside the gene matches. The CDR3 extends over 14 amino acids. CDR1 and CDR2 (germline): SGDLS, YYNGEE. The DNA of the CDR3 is TGTGCCAGCAGCGGAGGGGGCGCGAATTCACCCCTCCACTTT. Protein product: CASSGGGANSPLHF.

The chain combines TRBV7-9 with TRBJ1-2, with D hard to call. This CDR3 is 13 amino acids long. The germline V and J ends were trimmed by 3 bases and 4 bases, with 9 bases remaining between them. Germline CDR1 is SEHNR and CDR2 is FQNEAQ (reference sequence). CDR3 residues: CASSFQEVYGYTF. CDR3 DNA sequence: TGTGCCAGCAGCTTTCAGGAAGTCTATGGCTACACCTTC.

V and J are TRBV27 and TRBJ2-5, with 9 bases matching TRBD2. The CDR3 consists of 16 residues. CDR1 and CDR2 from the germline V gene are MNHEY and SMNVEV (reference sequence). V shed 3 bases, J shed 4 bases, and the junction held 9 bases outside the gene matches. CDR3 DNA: TGTGCCAGCAGTTTTATGGCGGGAGGGCGGGTAGAGACCCAGTACTTC. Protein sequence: CASSFMAGGRVETQYF.

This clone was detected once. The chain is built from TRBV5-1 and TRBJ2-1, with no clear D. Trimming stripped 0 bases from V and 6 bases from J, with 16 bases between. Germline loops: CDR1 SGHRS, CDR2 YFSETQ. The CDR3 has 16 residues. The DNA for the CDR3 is TGCGCCAGCAGCTTGGCCCTGCATTCGGCCTCCAATGAGCAGTTCTTC. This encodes CASSLALHSASNEQFF.

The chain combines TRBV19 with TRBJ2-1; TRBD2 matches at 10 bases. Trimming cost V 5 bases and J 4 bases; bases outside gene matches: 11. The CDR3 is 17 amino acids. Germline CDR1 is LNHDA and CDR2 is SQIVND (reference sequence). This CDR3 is CASSANGRTSGYNEQFF. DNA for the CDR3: TGTGCCAGTAGTGCGAATGGTAGGACTAGCGGTTACAATGAGCAGTTCTTC.